These T cell receptor beta chains were read from a single sample in a study of T cells after yellow fever vaccination. From the 5' RACE reads, TCRdb called clonotypes with MiXCR, one entry per CDR3 protein. The repertoire holds some 300,000 distinct CDR3 sequences, roughly 8% seen once, with 17% in the top ten. Sequences were derived from PBMCs, sampled 35 to 50 days after the first yellow fever vaccination. These receptor sequences come from a man younger than 35 who received the YFV17D yellow fever vaccine. CDR3s include the opening cysteine and the closing phenylalanine or tryptophan. D genes are given only for firm matches. A row's size may be missing; if present it is once, few, many or a size class.

J,size,D,V,DNA,CDR3
TRBJ1-1,few,.,TRBV11-2,TGTGCCAGCAGCTTACGGGGCCCCTCGGGAACTGAAGCTTTCTTT,CASSLRGPSGTEAFF
TRBJ2-4,few,.,TRBV7-9,TGTGCCAGCAGCTTAGAGGCGGGTTCGGCCAAAAACATTCAGTACTTC,CASSLEAGSAKNIQYF
TRBJ2-1,few,.,TRBV7-6,TGTGCCAGCAGTTATGAGGGAGATTCTACAGATGAGCAGTTCTTC,CASSYEGDSTDEQFF
TRBJ1-2,.,.,TRBV12-3/TRBV12-4,TGTGCCAGCAGTTCAGGCTCCGCCGGCTACACCTTC,CASSSGSAGYTF
TRBJ1-4,.,.,TRBV11-2,TGTGCCAGCAGCCCAACCCGACAGGTTGAAAAACTGTTTTTT,CASSPTRQVEKLFF
TRBJ2-3,few,.,TRBV4-2,TGTGCCAGCAGCCAAGATCGGAGTAGCACAGATACGCAGTATTTT,CASSQDRSSTDTQYF
TRBJ2-1,once,.,TRBV13,TGTGCCAGCAGCTTTAGTTGGACCTATCTCTACAATGAGCAGTTCTTC,CASSFSWTYLYNEQFF
TRBJ2-1,many,TRBD1,TRBV12-3/TRBV12-4,TGTGCCAGCCAGACAGGGGTCGGTGGTGAGCAGTTCTTC,CASQTGVGGEQFF
TRBJ2-1,few,.,TRBV20-1,TGCAGTGCTAGAGATCGGCGGATGATTGTGAGCTCCTACAATGAGCAGTTCTTC,CSARDRRMIVSSYNEQFF
TRBJ1-1,.,.,TRBV12-3/TRBV12-4,TGTGCCAGCACCGGGGGGGGGCGGGGGACTGAAGCTTTCTTT,CASTGGGRGTEAFF
TRBJ2-3,.,.,TRBV30,TGTGCCTGGAGTGTAGTGGTAGATACGCAGTATTTT,CAWSVVVDTQYF
TRBJ2-7,few,TRBD2,TRBV6-1,TGTGCCAGCAGTGGTAGCGGGTCCCTCTCCTACGAGCAGTACTTC,CASSGSGSLSYEQYF
TRBJ2-3,many,.,TRBV4-3,TGTGCCAGCAGCCCTGACACAGATACGCAGTATTTT,CASSPDTDTQYF
TRBJ2-5,few,.,TRBV20-1,TGCAGTGCTTCCGGGCATGAGACCCAGTACTTC,CSASGHETQYF
TRBJ2-7,.,TRBD1,TRBV5-1,TGCGCCAGCTCCTCAAAGGGACAGAGCTCCTACGAGCAGTACTTC,CASSSKGQSSYEQYF
TRBJ2-2,.,TRBD1,TRBV5-1,TGCGCCAGCTATGACGGACAGGGGGCGGACGGGGAGCTGTTTTTT,CASYDGQGADGELFF
TRBJ2-1,many,.,TRBV6-2/TRBV6-3,TGTGCCAGCAGCCGACGGGGGTCGCAACGGCGCAATGAGCAGTTCTTC,CASSRRGSQRRNEQFF
TRBJ1-1,many,.,TRBV5-1,TGCGCCAGCAGCTTTGGGGGCTCTGAAGCTTTCTTT,CASSFGGSEAFF
TRBJ2-2,.,.,TRBV9,TGTGCCAGCAGCGTCCGGGGGGACACGAACACCGGGGAGCTGTTTTTT,CASSVRGDTNTGELFF
TRBJ1-1,few,.,TRBV6-5,TGTGCCAGCAGTTACAAATTCGGCAGGGGAGGTACTGAAGCTTTCTTT,CASSYKFGRGGTEAFF
TRBJ2-7,few,.,TRBV5-1,TGCGCCAGCAGCTTGGCCCCCGGCATTTACGAGCAGTACTTC,CASSLAPGIYEQYF
TRBJ2-5,.,.,TRBV12-3/TRBV12-4,TGTGCCAGCAGTTTAGCTCTATGGGAGACCCAGTACTTC,CASSLALWETQYF
TRBJ2-2,few,TRBD1,TRBV7-3,TGTGCCAGCAGGGCCGGGACAGGGGCATCAGGGGAGCTGTTTTTT,CASRAGTGASGELFF
TRBJ2-1,.,.,TRBV20-1,TGCAGTGCTTCAGAGGAGAGGCTGGGTGAGCAGTTCTTC,CSASEERLGEQFF
TRBJ1-1,.,TRBD1,TRBV7-8,TGTGCCAGCAGCTCCCCCGACAGGGGAGACACTGAAGCTTTCTTT,CASSSPDRGDTEAFF
TRBJ1-3,few,.,TRBV7-6,TGTGCCAGCAGCTTATCCCCTTTGGCGGGAAACACCATATATTTT,CASSLSPLAGNTIYF
TRBJ1-1,.,.,TRBV5-1,TGCGCCAGCAGCCTAGAATTCAGTGGTAAGACTGAAGCTTTCTTT,CASSLEFSGKTEAFF
TRBJ2-3,many,TRBD1,TRBV12-3/TRBV12-4,TGTGCCAGCAGTCCCCAGGGGGTTAGCACAGATACGCAGTATTTT,CASSPQGVSTDTQYF
TRBJ2-2,.,TRBD2,TRBV7-2,TGTGCCAGCAGCTTTACGGGCGGGGGGGCCAGGGAGCTGTTTTTT,CASSFTGGGARELFF
TRBJ2-2,few,.,TRBV29-1,TGCAGCGGCTGGACTCCACCCGGGGAGCTGTTTTTT,CSGWTPPGELFF
TRBJ1-1,few,.,TRBV28,TGTGCCAGCAGTTTGGGGGGGGTCAGGGAAGCTTTCTTT,CASSLGGVREAFF
TRBJ2-5,.,.,TRBV20-1,TGCAGTGCTAGGCGGCCTGTGGGGGGAGAGACCCAGTACTTC,CSARRPVGGETQYF